The rows below give T cell receptor beta chains drawn from one sample of a study of blood T cell repertoires in COVID-19. Clones were sequenced by immunoSEQ multiplex PCR, and TCRdb holds only the in-frame ones, with some missing. The table lists fewer than 350,000 clones, about 88% of them singletons. Sequenced input: PBMCs or T cells enriched from blood (not recorded which). These receptors all come from a woman aged 55-70 years in a cohort exposed to, infected with or recovered from COVID-19 (not recorded which). Both conserved end residues are part of each CDR3. The D gene is left open where the match is weak. Size is stated for part of the rows, as once, few or many counts, or as a class when the clone is expanded.

d_call clone_size j_call v_call cdr3_aa cdr3_nt
- - TRBJ1-5 TRBV28 CASSLKAGSNQPQHF TGTGCCAGCAGTTTAAAGGCGGGTAGCAATCAGCCCCAGCATTTT
- - TRBJ2-1 TRBV19 CASSIMAGKNDEQFF TGTGCCAGTAGTATTATGGCGGGGAAGAACGATGAGCAGTTCTTC
TRBD2 - TRBJ2-3 TRBV11-2 CASSHSGTSHSLGTQYF TGTGCCAGCAGCCACTCAGGGACTAGCCATTCTTTAGGTACGCAGTATTTT
- - TRBJ2-3 TRBV5-8 CASSARRAREDTQYF TGTGCCAGCAGCGCTCGGAGGGCCCGGGAAGATACGCAGTATTTT
TRBD1 - TRBJ1-3 TRBV29-1 CSALDRTSGNTIYF TGCAGCGCCCTGGACAGGACGTCTGGAAACACCATATATTTT
TRBD2 - TRBJ2-7 TRBV30 CAWSEVAGASYEQYF TGTGCCTGGAGTGAGGTAGCGGGAGCTTCCTACGAGCAGTACTTC
TRBD1 - TRBJ2-6 TRBV7-8 CASSLATGAGANVLTF TGTGCCAGCAGCTTAGCGACAGGGGCTGGGGCCAACGTCCTGACTTTC
TRBD2 - TRBJ2-1 TRBV3-1/TRBV3-2 CASSHGSGREFF TGTGCCAGCAGCCATGGTAGCGGGAGGGAGTTCTTC
TRBD1 - TRBJ1-5 TRBV28 CASGGGIHRGSGQPQHF TGTGCCAGCGGTGGGGGAATCCACAGGGGGTCGGGACAGCCCCAGCATTTT
- once TRBJ1-1 TRBV29-1 CSVVRDTNTEAFF TGCAGCGTTGTGCGGGATACGAACACTGAAGCTTTCTTT
TRBD2 - TRBJ2-3 TRBV19 CASSIMTLAGTDTQYF TGTGCCAGTAGTATAATGACCCTAGCGGGCACAGATACGCAGTATTTT
TRBD2 - TRBJ2-1 TRBV9 CASGTSGSVGQFF TGTGCCAGCGGGACTAGCGGGAGCGTGGGGCAGTTCTTC
TRBD1 - TRBJ1-2 TRBV6-1 CASSEVDRGFYGYTF TGTGCCAGCAGTGAAGTGGACAGGGGATTCTATGGCTACACCTTC
TRBD2 once TRBJ2-2 TRBV7-9 CASSGNSGTSGRASGELFF TGTGCCAGCAGCGGGAACTCCGGGACTAGCGGGAGGGCCAGCGGGGAGCTGTTTTTT
- few TRBJ2-2 TRBV13 CASSPYTGNTGELFF TGTGCCAGCAGCCCCTATACAGGGAACACCGGGGAGCTGTTTTTT
TRBD1 - TRBJ2-3 TRBV5-1 CASDQGASSSDTQYF TGCGCCAGCGACCAGGGGGCGTCATCATCAGATACGCAGTATTTT
TRBD2 - TRBJ2-1 TRBV5-1 CASSRESSGSYNEQFF TGCGCCAGCAGCCGAGAAAGTAGCGGGAGCTACAATGAGCAGTTCTTC
- once TRBJ2-7 TRBV18 CASSPPQGTYEQYF TGTGCCAGCTCACCACCCCAGGGCACCTACGAGCAGTACTTC
TRBD2 - TRBJ2-1 TRBV4-2 CASSQDSPSGANEQFF TGTGCCAGCAGCCAAGACAGTCCTAGCGGGGCCAATGAGCAGTTCTTC
- few TRBJ2-1 TRBV6-6 CATHDTSPFF TGTGCCACCCATGATACGAGCCCGTTCTTC
- once TRBJ1-5 TRBV19 CASSVTSYQPQHF TGTGCCAGTAGTGTAACATCTTATCAGCCCCAGCATTTT
TRBD2 - TRBJ2-1 TRBV5-4 CASSLAPGLAYNEQFF TGTGCCAGCAGCTTGGCACCGGGACTAGCCTACAATGAGCAGTTCTTC
TRBD1 few TRBJ2-7 TRBV5-4 CASSPQGAYEQYF TGTGCCAGCAGCCCCCAGGGGGCCTACGAGCAGTACTTC
TRBD1 - TRBJ2-7 TRBV5-4 CASSPRDRYTEQYF TGTGCCAGCAGCCCTCGGGACAGGTATACCGAGCAGTACTTC
TRBD1 - TRBJ1-1 TRBV7-3 CASSPHPGQGGYMNTEAFF TGTGCCAGCAGCCCCCACCCCGGACAGGGGGGATATATGAACACTGAAGCTTTCTTT
- - TRBJ2-3 TRBV5-4 CASSSTRGTDTQYF TGTGCCAGCAGCTCCACTAGAGGCACAGATACGCAGTATTTT
- - TRBJ2-7 TRBV9 CASSPNQPAHYEQYF TGTGCCAGCAGCCCTAATCAACCTGCTCACTACGAGCAGTACTTC
- - TRBJ1-6 TRBV6-4 CASSARREGSPLHF TGTGCCAGCAGTGCTCGCAGGGAAGGTTCACCCCTCCACTTT
TRBD1 - TRBJ1-6 TRBV15 CATSRDIRTGGDSPLHF TGTGCCACCAGCAGAGATATTCGGACAGGGGGTGATTCACCCCTCCACTTT
TRBD1 - TRBJ1-4 TRBV28 CASSLFLRQGISTNEKLFF TGTGCCAGCAGTTTATTTCTGAGACAGGGAATTTCCACTAATGAAAAACTGTTTTTT
- once TRBJ1-5 TRBV18 CASSPVTNLNQPQHF TGTGCCAGCTCACCGGTCACAAACCTCAATCAGCCCCAGCATTTT